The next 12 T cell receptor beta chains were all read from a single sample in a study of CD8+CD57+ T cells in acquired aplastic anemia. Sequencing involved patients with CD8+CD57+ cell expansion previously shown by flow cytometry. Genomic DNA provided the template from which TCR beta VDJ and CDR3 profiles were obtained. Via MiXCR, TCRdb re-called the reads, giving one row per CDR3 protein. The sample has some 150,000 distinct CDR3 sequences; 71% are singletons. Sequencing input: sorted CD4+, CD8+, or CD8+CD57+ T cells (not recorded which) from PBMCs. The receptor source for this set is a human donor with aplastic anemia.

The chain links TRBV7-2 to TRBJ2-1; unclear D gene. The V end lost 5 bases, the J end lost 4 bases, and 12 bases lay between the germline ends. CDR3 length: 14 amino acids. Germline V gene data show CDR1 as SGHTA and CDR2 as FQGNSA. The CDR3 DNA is TGTGCCAGCAGCCAAGTTTCAGCGTACAATGAGCAGTTCTTC. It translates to CASSQVSAYNEQFF. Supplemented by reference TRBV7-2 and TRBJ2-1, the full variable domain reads GAGVSQSPSNKVTEKGKDVELRCDPISGHTALYWYRQSLGQGLEFLIYFQGNSAPDKSGLPSDRFSAERTGGSVSTLTIQRTQQEDSAVYLCASSQVSAYNEQFFGPGTRLTVL.

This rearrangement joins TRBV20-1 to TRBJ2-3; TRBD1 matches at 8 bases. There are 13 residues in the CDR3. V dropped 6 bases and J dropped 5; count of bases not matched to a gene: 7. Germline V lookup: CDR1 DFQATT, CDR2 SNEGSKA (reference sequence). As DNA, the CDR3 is TGCAGTGCCGAAGGACAGGGACGAGATACGCAGTATTTT. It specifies CSAEGQGRDTQYF.

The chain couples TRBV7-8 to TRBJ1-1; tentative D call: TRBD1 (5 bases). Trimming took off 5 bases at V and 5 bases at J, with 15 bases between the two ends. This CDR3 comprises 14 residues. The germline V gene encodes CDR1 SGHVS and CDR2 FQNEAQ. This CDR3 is CASSKSQGGTEAFF. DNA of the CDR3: TGTGCCAGCAGCAAAAGCCAGGGAGGTACTGAAGCTTTCTTT.

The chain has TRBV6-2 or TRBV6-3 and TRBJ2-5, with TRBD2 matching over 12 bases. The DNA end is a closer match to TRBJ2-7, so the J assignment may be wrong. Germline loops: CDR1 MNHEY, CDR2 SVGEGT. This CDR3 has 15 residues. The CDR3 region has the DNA TGTGCCAGCACCGAACTAGCGGGAGGCCCGAACGAGCAGTACTTC. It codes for CASTELAGGPNEQYF.

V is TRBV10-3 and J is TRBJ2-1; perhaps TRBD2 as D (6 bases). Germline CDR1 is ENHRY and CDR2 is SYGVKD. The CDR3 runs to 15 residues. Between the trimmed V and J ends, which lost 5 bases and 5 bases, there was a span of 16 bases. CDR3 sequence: CAISSTGEWNNEQFF. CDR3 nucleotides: TGTGCCATCAGTTCGACGGGGGAGTGGAACAATGAGCAGTTCTTC.

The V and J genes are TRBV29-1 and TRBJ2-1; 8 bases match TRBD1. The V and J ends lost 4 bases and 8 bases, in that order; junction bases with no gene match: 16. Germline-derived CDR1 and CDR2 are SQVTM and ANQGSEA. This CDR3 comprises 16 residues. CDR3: CSVGGFIGTGPDEQFF. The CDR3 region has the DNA TGCAGCGTTGGAGGTTTTATCGGGACAGGACCCGATGAGCAGTTCTTC.

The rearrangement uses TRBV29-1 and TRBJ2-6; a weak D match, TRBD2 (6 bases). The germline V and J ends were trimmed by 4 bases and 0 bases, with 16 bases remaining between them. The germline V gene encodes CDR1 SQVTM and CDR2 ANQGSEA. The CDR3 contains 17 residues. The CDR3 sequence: CSVGRSGQSSGANVLTF. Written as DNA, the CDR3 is TGCAGCGTTGGGCGCAGCGGGCAGAGCTCTGGGGCCAACGTCCTGACTTTC.

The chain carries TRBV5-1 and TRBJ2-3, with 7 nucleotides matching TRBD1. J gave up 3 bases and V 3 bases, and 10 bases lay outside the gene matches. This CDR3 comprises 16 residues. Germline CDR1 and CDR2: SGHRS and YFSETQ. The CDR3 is CASSSRQGGMTDTQYF. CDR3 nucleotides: TGCGCCAGCAGCTCCCGACAGGGTGGGATGACAGATACGCAGTATTTT. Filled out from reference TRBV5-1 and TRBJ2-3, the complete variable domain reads KAGVTQTPRYLIKTRGQQVTLSCSPISGHRSVSWYQQTPGQGLQFLFEYFSETQRNKGNFPGRFSGRQFSNSRSEMNVSTLELGDSALYLCASSSRQGGMTDTQYFGPGTRLTVL.

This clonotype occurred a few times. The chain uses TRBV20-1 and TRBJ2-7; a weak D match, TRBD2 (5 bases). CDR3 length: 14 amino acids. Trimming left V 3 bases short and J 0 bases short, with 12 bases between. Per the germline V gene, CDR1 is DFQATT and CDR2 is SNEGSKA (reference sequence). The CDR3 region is CSASSLAHSYEQYF. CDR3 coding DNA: TGCAGTGCTAGTTCCCTAGCTCACTCCTACGAGCAGTACTTC.

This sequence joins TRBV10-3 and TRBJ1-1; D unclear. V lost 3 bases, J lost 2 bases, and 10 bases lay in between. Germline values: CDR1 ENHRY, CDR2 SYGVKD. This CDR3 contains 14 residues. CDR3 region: CAISDGKQNTEAFF. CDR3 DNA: TGTGCCATCAGTGATGGCAAGCAAAACACTGAAGCTTTCTTT.

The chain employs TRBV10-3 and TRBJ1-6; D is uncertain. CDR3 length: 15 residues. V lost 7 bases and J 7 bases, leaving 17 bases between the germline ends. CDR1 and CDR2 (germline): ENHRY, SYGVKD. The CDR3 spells CAIKDESAVNSPLHF. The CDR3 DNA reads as TGTGCCATCAAAGACGAGTCCGCGGTAAATTCACCCCTCCACTTT.

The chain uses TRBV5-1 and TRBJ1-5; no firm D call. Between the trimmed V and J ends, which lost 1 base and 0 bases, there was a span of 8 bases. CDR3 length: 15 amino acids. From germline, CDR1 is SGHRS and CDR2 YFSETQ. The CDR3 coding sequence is TGCGCCAGCAGCTTGTGGGGAGATAGCAATCAGCCCCAGCATTTT. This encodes CASSLWGDSNQPQHF.